The rows below give T cell receptor beta chains drawn from one sample of a study of metastatic and nonmetastatic thyroid tumors. With MiXCR, TCRdb reprocessed the PCR reads. Of over 6,500 clones listed, around a third were seen once; the top ten hold 13%. Sequencing input: adjacent normal tissue. Receptors originate from a female donor with papillary thyroid cancer or a benign thyroid nodule (not recorded which). Some clones in this sample may be carry-over from other donors' samples. Both conserved end residues are part of each CDR3. Each record gives: J gene, V gene, clone size, D gene, CDR3 DNA, CDR3 protein. A D gene is named only where the DNA matches it firmly. Size values are once, few and many counts, or a class for expanded clones, and some rows have none.

J: TRBJ2-3; V: TRBV11-2; size: -; D: TRBD1; DNA: TGTGCCAGCAGCTCAACAGGGGGAACAGATACGCAGTATTTT; CDR3: CASSSTGGTDTQYF
J: TRBJ1-1; V: TRBV6-4; size: few; D: -; DNA: TGTGCCAGCAGTGTTCCATTCGGACAGACAAACACTGAAGCTTTCTTT; CDR3: CASSVPFGQTNTEAFF
J: TRBJ2-7; V: TRBV20-1; size: -; D: -; DNA: TGCAGTGCTAGAGAGGGAATGTCCTACGAGCAGTACTTC; CDR3: CSAREGMSYEQYF
J: TRBJ1-3; V: TRBV6-1; size: few; D: TRBD1; DNA: TGTGCCAGCAGTGCCGACAGGGGACCTGGAAACACCATATATTTT; CDR3: CASSADRGPGNTIYF
J: TRBJ2-1; V: TRBV7-9; size: -; D: -; DNA: TGTGCCAGCAGCCGCGGGGACAATGAGCAGTTCTTC; CDR3: CASSRGDNEQFF
J: TRBJ2-1; V: TRBV7-2; size: -; D: -; DNA: TGTGCCAGCAGCTTAGCGGGAGAAACCTACAATGAGCAGTTCTTC; CDR3: CASSLAGETYNEQFF
J: TRBJ2-3; V: TRBV5-1; size: -; D: TRBD2; DNA: TGCGCCAGCAGCTCGGGACTAGCGGGGGGTACGCAGTATTTT; CDR3: CASSSGLAGGTQYF
J: TRBJ2-3; V: TRBV25-1; size: -; D: TRBD2; DNA: TGTGCCAGTAGTATCGGGCTGGGACTAGCGGGAGGGTCCACAGATACGCAGTATTTT; CDR3: CASSIGLGLAGGSTDTQYF
J: TRBJ2-3; V: TRBV29-1; size: few; D: -; DNA: TGCAGCGGCAGGGGTTTCGGGCCAAGGGGAGATACGCAGTATTTT; CDR3: CSGRGFGPRGDTQYF
J: TRBJ2-7; V: TRBV7-2; size: -; D: -; DNA: TGTGCCAGCAGCTTAGCAGGCAGCTCGGGGGCCTACGAGCAGTACTTC; CDR3: CASSLAGSSGAYEQYF
J: TRBJ1-6; V: TRBV6-6; size: few; D: -; DNA: TGTGCCAGCAGTTACCACGGACAGTCCCTCCACTTT; CDR3: CASSYHGQSLHF
J: TRBJ2-1; V: TRBV11-1; size: -; D: -; DNA: TGTGCCAGCAGCTCACAGGGAAATGAGCAGTTCTTC; CDR3: CASSSQGNEQFF
J: TRBJ1-5; V: TRBV12-3/TRBV12-4; size: few; D: -; DNA: TGTGCCAGCAGTTTATTGGGTAGCAATCAGCCCCAGCATTTT; CDR3: CASSLLGSNQPQHF
J: TRBJ1-5; V: TRBV28; size: few; D: -; DNA: TGTGCCAGCAGCCTCGGACGGATCAATCAGCCACAGCATTTT; CDR3: CASSLGRINQPQHF